This T cell receptor (beta chain) was identified during a study of molecular identifiers for immune sequencing clone quantification. Each CDR3 protein gets one entry after TCRdb re-called the PCR reads with MiXCR. The sample consists of around 480,000 distinct CDR3 sequences, around a fifth of them appearing once. V was clipped by 4 bases and J by 0 bases; unmatched bases: 4. The CDR3 is 15 amino acids. From germline, CDR1 is SEHNR and CDR2 FQNEAQ (reference sequence). The sample holds many counts of this clonotype. The sequencing sample was made of naive CD8+ T cells from blood, with Jurkat cell RNA spiked in. Noted subset: FACS-sorted CD8+CD4-CCR7+CD45RA+ naive T cells. This chain joins TRBV7-9 and TRBJ1-1; 8 bases agree with TRBD1. This sequence originates from a human donor in good health. Some libraries in this study had Jurkat cell RNA spiked in. This chain's CDR3 is CASSSGQGMNTEAFF. DNA for the CDR3: TGTGCCAGCAGCTCCGGACAGGGAATGAACACTGAAGCTTTCTTT.